This T cell receptor beta chain came from a study of metastatic and nonmetastatic thyroid tumors. The wider study: Both malignant and benign thyroid patients supplied peripheral blood and tumor or nodule tissue samples, across which the repertoires of these patients were then compared.

A note on this clone: The antigen remains undetermined.

This CDR3 is built from 16 residues. V lost 1 base and J 0 bases, leaving 10 bases between the germline ends. Looked up from germline, CDR1 is SGHVS and CDR2 is FNYEAQ. Study observations and caveats: The study reportedly found significantly higher TCR beta diversity in malignant thyroid tumors than benign nodules, in blood and tumor.

TCRdb re-processed the PCR reads through MiXCR. The sample records some 5,000 clones, 25% to 30% being singletons. Before thyroid surgery, none of the patients had received any treatment. The rearrangement uses TRBV7-6 and TRBJ2-1; D is possibly TRBD1 (5 bases). The TCR comes from a female donor with papillary thyroid cancer or a benign thyroid nodule (not recorded which). Some clones in this sample may be carry-over from other donors' samples. Sequenced material: adjacent normal tissue. CDR3 nucleotide sequence: TGTGCCAGCAGCTTAGAGGGGATGAGCTCCTACAATGAGCAGTTCTTC. This translates into CASSLEGMSSYNEQFF.